One sample yielded the 26 T cell receptor beta chains listed below, sequenced in a study of blood T cell repertoires in COVID-19. Sequencing used immunoSEQ multiplex PCR; TCRdb keeps in-frame clones, though not all of them. The table has around 200,000 clones, around 88% seen once; the top ten hold about 4.6%. The sample taken for sequencing was PBMCs or T cells enriched from blood (not recorded which). Receptor source: a woman in her 30s who had been exposed to COVID-19.

The V gene is TRBV27, the J gene TRBJ1-1; D is possibly TRBD1 (6 bases). The V gene's germline CDR1 is MNHEY and CDR2 SMNVEV (reference sequence). V was clipped by 7 bases and J by 5 bases, with 20 bases between them. This CDR3 spans 15 amino acids. As DNA, the CDR3 is TGTGCCAGCACCCCTCGCGGGGGGCGGGATACTGAAGCTTTCTTT. Translation: CASTPRGGRDTEAFF.

The gene calls are TRBV12-5 and TRBJ1-1; 9 bases align to TRBD1. This CDR3 is built from 16 residues. In germline, CDR1 is LGHNT, CDR2 FRNRAP. With V trimmed by 5 bases and J by 1 base, 8 bases remained unmatched. The CDR3 spells CASGPDRGVANTEAFF. DNA of the CDR3: TGTGCTAGTGGTCCTGACAGGGGGGTGGCGAACACTGAAGCTTTCTTT.

This chain links TRBV3-1 (or the pseudogene TRBV3-2) with TRBJ2-7; possibly TRBD2 for D (6 bases). The CDR3 is 15 residues long. The germline V gene has CDR1 LGHDT and CDR2 YNNKEL (reference sequence). Trimming shortened V by 4 bases and J by 4 bases, and 17 bases separated the two germline ends. CDR3 DNA sequence: TGTGCCAGCAGCCCCCAGTGGGGAGGATTTTACGAGCAGTACTTC. Amino acid sequence: CASSPQWGGFYEQYF.

CDR3 sequence reads: CASSERLNYGYTF. DNA for the CDR3: TGTGCCAGCAGTGAGAGGCTTAACTATGGCTACACCTTC. The chain employs TRBV2 and TRBJ1-2, with no clear D. V gave up 3 bases and J gave up 1 base, with 6 bases separating them. Germline CDR1 and CDR2: SNHLY and FYNNEI. This CDR3 spans 13 amino acids.

DNA for the CDR3: TGTGCTAGTGGTTGGCTACTAGCGGGGGGGCCGTGGAGCACAGATACGCAGTATTTT. Encoded protein: CASGWLLAGGPWSTDTQYF. This sequence joins TRBV12-5 and TRBJ2-3, with TRBD2 identical over 13 bases. Germline CDR1 is LGHNT and CDR2 is FRNRAP. This CDR3 has 19 residues. After removal of 4 bases from V and 0 bases from J, the junction contained 10 bases not matched to a gene.

The V call is TRBV7-9, the J call TRBJ2-1; TRBD2 matches 10 bases. Germline CDR1 and CDR2: SEHNR and FQNEAQ (reference sequence). The J segment lost 4 bases and the V segment lost 2 bases, leaving 2 bases of the junction unmatched. CDR3 size: 15 residues. CDR3: CASSLLLAGYNEQFF. CDR3 sequence (DNA): TGTGCCAGCAGCTTATTACTAGCGGGGTACAATGAGCAGTTCTTC.

This chain joins TRBV30 and TRBJ2-6, with TRBD1 matching over 8 bases. This CDR3 spans 15 amino acids. Germline V CDR1 and CDR2: GTSNPN, SVGIG (reference sequence). The trim removed 4 bases at V and 0 bases at J, leaving 2 bases unmatched. The CDR3 DNA sequence: TGTGCCTGGACCCAGGGGGCCTCTGGGGCCAACGTCCTGACTTTC. Amino acids: CAWTQGASGANVLTF.

This rearrangement joins TRBV6-5 to TRBJ2-7; TRBD1 matches at 9 bases. The germline V gene encodes CDR1 MNHEY and CDR2 SVGAGI. CDR3 size: 15 residues. The V segment lost 5 bases and the J segment 4 bases; nucleotides outside the gene matches: 9. The CDR3 DNA is TGTGCCAGCAGTACACAGGGGGCAGGATGGTACGAGCAGTACTTC. Amino acid sequence: CASSTQGAGWYEQYF.

V gene TRBV11-2 combines with J gene TRBJ2-3; D gene unclear. CDR1 is SGHAT, CDR2 FQNNGV, per germline. Trimming stripped 8 bases from V and 10 bases from J, with 10 bases between. This CDR3 comprises 10 residues. The CDR3 DNA is TGTGCCAGCTCCGGGTCCTCGCAGTATTTT. Residues: CASSGSSQYF.

The J gene is TRBJ1-5, the V gene TRBV16; no definite D call. CDR3 length: 14 residues. The V gene lost 3 bases and the J gene lost 2 bases, with 8 bases spanning the gap. CDR1 and CDR2 (germline): KGHSY, FQNENV. The CDR3 sequence: CASSHRDGNQPQHF. The CDR3, as DNA: TGTGCCAGCAGCCACCGAGATGGCAATCAGCCCCAGCATTTT.

CDR3 sequence (DNA): TGTGCCAGCAGCCCGAGGACAGGGGGCGAGGACATTCAGTACTTC. This sequence encodes CASSPRTGGEDIQYF. The chain is built from TRBV2 and TRBJ2-4; 11 nucleotides line up with TRBD1. V lost 6 bases to trimming and J lost 8 bases; unmatched junction nucleotides: 9. The CDR3 has 15 amino acids. Germline CDR1 reads SNHLY; CDR2 reads FYNNEI.

The chain combines TRBV5-1 with TRBJ2-7; the match to TRBD2 covers 8 bases. The CDR3 consists of 14 residues. V dropped 0 bases and J dropped 5; count of bases not matched to a gene: 4. In germline, CDR1 is SGHRS, CDR2 YFSETQ. The CDR3 coding sequence is TGCGCCAGCAGCTTGGGGCAGCGGGGGAACGAGCAGTACTTC. It specifies CASSLGQRGNEQYF.

This chain joins TRBV2 and TRBJ1-1; 7 bases fit TRBD1. This CDR3 comprises 15 residues. V lost 2 bases to trimming and J lost 1 base; unmatched junction nucleotides: 4. Germline V gives CDR1 SNHLY, CDR2 FYNNEI. The CDR3 loop is CASSERGGGNTEAFF. As DNA, the CDR3 is TGTGCCAGCAGTGAAAGAGGGGGCGGGAACACTGAAGCTTTCTTT.

The V and J genes are TRBV13 and TRBJ2-3, with 8 bases that match TRBD2. V was clipped by 6 bases and J by 2 bases; unmatched bases: 7. The CDR3 covers 15 residues. The germline V gene has CDR1 PRHDT and CDR2 FYEKMQ (reference sequence). The CDR3 sequence: CASRPGRGVTDTQYF. The CDR3 region has the DNA TGTGCCAGCAGACCAGGGCGGGGGGTCACAGATACGCAGTATTTT.

V usage is TRBV3-1 (or the pseudogene TRBV3-2) and J usage is TRBJ2-5, with 8 bases matching TRBD1. The V segment lost 3 bases and the J segment 7 bases; nucleotides outside the gene matches: 10. The CDR3 is 15 residues long. CDR1 is LGHDT, CDR2 YNNKEL, per germline (reference sequence). The CDR3 loop is CASSQNDRGSGTQYF. The CDR3 DNA reads as TGTGCCAGCAGCCAGAACGACAGGGGCTCAGGGACCCAGTACTTC.

V is TRBV2 and J is TRBJ1-6; 8 nucleotides agree with TRBD1. There are 14 residues in the CDR3. V gave up 8 bases and J gave up 7 bases; unmatched junction bases: 7. Germline V gene sequence: CDR1 SNHLY, CDR2 FYNNEI. CDR3 bases: TGTGCCAGCGACCGGGACAGGAAAAATTCACCCCTCCACTTT. Translation gives CASDRDRKNSPLHF.

The chain carries TRBV5-8 and TRBJ1-1; 11 bases are shared with TRBD1. CDR3 length equals 17 residues. V gave up 2 bases and J gave up 9 bases; unmatched junction bases: 15. Looked up from germline, CDR1 is SGHTS and CDR2 is YDEGEE. CDR3: CASSFPWTGGPRPQAFF. Here the CDR3 DNA reads TGTGCCAGCAGCTTTCCCTGGACAGGGGGCCCCAGGCCCCAAGCTTTCTTT.

This chain connects TRBV5-1 to TRBJ1-4, with D maybe TRBD1 (6 bases). The CDR3 extends over 16 amino acids. Deletions cut 3 bases from V and 4 bases from J, with 16 bases between. Germline V gene data show CDR1 as SGHRS and CDR2 as YFSETQ. CDR3 loop: CASSSGPDRINEKLFF. In nucleotides, the CDR3 is TGCGCCAGCAGCTCCGGCCCAGACAGGATTAATGAAAAACTGTTTTTT.

This clone came up once. The rearrangement uses TRBV12-3 or TRBV12-4 and TRBJ2-5, with a possible D match to TRBD1 (7 bases). The CDR3 is 12 amino acids. Trimming stripped 6 bases from V and 5 bases from J, with 10 bases between. CDR3 amino acids: CASSPGGETQYF. The CDR3 bases are TGTGCCAGCAGCCCAGGGGGGGAGACCCAGTACTTC.

The rearrangement joins TRBV10-3 to TRBJ2-2, with D maybe TRBD2 (6 bases). Trimming removed 11 bases at V and 4 bases at J, with 8 bases between. Germline-derived CDR1 and CDR2 are ENHRY and SYGVKD. This CDR3 is built from 11 residues. The CDR3 DNA reads TGTGCCGTCGGGGGCACCGGGGAGCTGTTTTTT. It is translated as CAVGGTGELFF.

The chain uses TRBV9 and TRBJ1-2, with D possibly matching TRBD1 (6 bases). CDR3 length: 15 amino acids. CDR1 is SGDLS, CDR2 YYNGEE, per germline. The V gene lost 4 bases and the J gene lost 0 bases, with 13 bases spanning the gap. This CDR3 is CASSPSHRANYGYTF. Written as DNA, the CDR3 is TGTGCCAGCAGCCCAAGCCACAGGGCTAACTATGGCTACACCTTC. The complete variable domain, with remaining parts taken from reference TRBV9 and TRBJ1-2, reads DSGVTQTPKHLITATGQRVTLRCSPRSGDLSVYWYQQSLDQGLQFLIQYYNGEERAKGNILERFSAQQFPDLHSELNLSSLELGDSALYFCASSPSHRANYGYTFGSGTRLTVV.

The chain uses TRBV28 and TRBJ2-5; 8 bases fit TRBD1. The V segment lost 6 bases and the J segment 2 bases; nucleotides outside the gene matches: 11. Germline values: CDR1 MDHEN, CDR2 SYDVKM. This CDR3 comprises 16 residues. The CDR3 DNA reads TGTGCCAGCAGCCTCGGACAGGGATGGGGACAAGAGACCCAGTACTTC. Translating gives CASSLGQGWGQETQYF.

The genes are TRBV15 and TRBJ1-3; D gene ambiguous. Germline lookup yields CDR1 LNHNV and CDR2 YYDKDF (reference sequence). Trimming took 1 base from V and 0 from J, leaving 10 bases between them. The CDR3 is made up of 16 amino acids. CDR3 protein: CATSRGRGISGNTIYF. CDR3 bases: TGTGCCACCAGCAGAGGTCGGGGTATCTCTGGAAACACCATATATTTT.

The genes are TRBV6-7 and TRBJ1-1, with 9 bases aligning to TRBD1. TRBV6-7 carries the ORF label, with uncertain function. J was trimmed by 4 bases and V by 5 bases; bases with no gene match: 5. The CDR3 loop spans 14 amino acids. This chain's CDR3 is CASSHRGPFTEAFF. CDR3 nucleotide sequence: TGTGCCAGCAGTCACAGGGGGCCCTTCACTGAAGCTTTCTTT.

The genes are TRBV2 and TRBJ1-2; TRBD1 aligns across 9 bases. Trimming took 6 bases from V and 6 from J; bases not matched to a gene: 5. Germline CDR1 is SNHLY and CDR2 is FYNNEI. CDR3 length: 13 residues. In DNA, the CDR3 is TGTGCCAGCAGAAAGGACAGGGGCAATGGCTACACCTTC. As protein: CASRKDRGNGYTF.

A remark on this clone: This same CDR3 is encoded by further DNA sequences in the sample. This rearrangement joins TRBV9 to TRBJ1-6, with TRBD1 identical over 8 bases. Trimming at V came to 2 bases and at J to 7 bases, leaving 2 bases not matched to a gene. CDR1 is SGDLS and CDR2 is YYNGEE in the germline V gene. There are 14 residues in the CDR3. CDR3 protein: CASSVGTGNSPLHF. The CDR3 DNA follows: TGTGCCAGCAGCGTCGGGACAGGAAATTCACCCCTCCACTTT.